These 18 T cell receptor beta chains were all obtained from the same sample, sequenced in a study of blood T cell repertoires in COVID-19. This table comes from immunoSEQ multiplex PCR, and its TCRdb copy is limited to in-frame clones, with some not included. The sample lists about 160,000 clones, roughly 87% occurring once. The source material was peripheral blood. Source of these receptors: a woman aged 55-70 years with active or convalescent COVID-19.

The chain combines TRBV6-1 with TRBJ1-6; TRBD1 matches at 7 bases. CDR1 is MNHNS, CDR2 SASEGT, per germline. The ends lost 2 bases at V and 0 bases at J; junction bases unmatched: 10. This CDR3 spans 19 amino acids. CDR3 DNA sequence: TGTGCCAGCAGTGAATGGGGAACAGGGGCTAGCTCCTATAATTCACCCCTCCACTTT. It encodes CASSEWGTGASSYNSPLHF.

This clone was counted once. This chain uses TRBV18 with TRBJ2-1; D is ambiguous. CDR3 length equals 15 residues. The ends were cut back, 2 bases at V and 10 bases at J, with 18 bases in the middle. Germline-derived CDR1 and CDR2 are KGHSH and LQKENI. CDR3 sequence: CASSPSRWALGEQFF. The CDR3 bases are TGTGCCAGCTCACCAAGTAGGTGGGCATTAGGAGAGCAGTTCTTC. The whole variable domain, remainder taken from reference TRBV18 and TRBJ2-1, is NAGVMQNPRHLVRRRGQEARLRCSPMKGHSHVYWYRQLPEEGLKFMVYLQKENIIDESGMPKERFSAEFPKEGPSILRIQQVVRGDSAAYFCASSPSRWALGEQFFGPGTRLTVL.

This rearrangement joins TRBV30 to TRBJ2-7, with 7 bases fitting TRBD1. Germline V CDR1 and CDR2: GTSNPN, SVGIG (reference sequence). The CDR3 sequence is 14 residues long. The V gene end was trimmed by 5 bases and the J gene end by 1 base; junction bases not matched to a gene: 8. CDR3 amino acids: CAWAGTEDSYEQYF. For the CDR3, the DNA is TGTGCCTGGGCCGGGACAGAGGATTCCTACGAGCAGTACTTC.

This chain links TRBV29-1 with TRBJ1-5, with a tentative D call TRBD1 (6 bases). The CDR3 sequence is 15 residues long. The V gene's germline CDR1 is SQVTM and CDR2 ANQGSEA. Trimming cost V 7 bases and J 4 bases, with 20 bases left between them. The CDR3 nucleotides are TGCAGCGCCCCCAATTGGGGGACACCAAATCAGCCCCAGCATTTT. Its translation is CSAPNWGTPNQPQHF.

V usage is TRBV2 and J usage is TRBJ2-2; D is ambiguous. There are 14 residues in the CDR3. Germline CDR1 and CDR2: SNHLY and FYNNEI. The V end was cut by 4 bases, the J end by 0 bases, with 6 bases between. The CDR3 DNA sequence: TGTGCCAGCAGTGCGCACTCGAACACCGGGGAGCTGTTTTTT. This gives the protein CASSAHSNTGELFF.

The chain carries TRBV3-1 (or the pseudogene TRBV3-2) and TRBJ1-1; 9 bases align to TRBD1. J gave up 6 bases and V 4 bases, and 3 bases lay outside the gene matches. Germline assignment: CDR1 LGHDT and CDR2 YNNKEL (reference sequence). This CDR3 contains 13 residues. CDR3 protein: CASSPTGGAEAFF. CDR3 nucleotides: TGTGCCAGCAGCCCGACAGGGGGGGCTGAAGCTTTCTTT.

The chain uses TRBV3-1 (or the pseudogene TRBV3-2) and TRBJ1-2, with D possibly being TRBD1 (6 bases). CDR1 LGHDT and CDR2 YNNKEL come from the germline V gene (reference sequence). The CDR3 spans 11 residues. V dropped 5 bases and J dropped 9 bases, with 10 bases sitting between them. The CDR3 DNA reads as TGTGCCAGCAGCATGGACAGCAGCTACACCTTC. This gives the protein CASSMDSSYTF.

The rearrangement joins TRBV6-6 to TRBJ2-3; 7 nucleotides match TRBD2. The CDR3 has 16 amino acids. After removal of 5 bases from V and 2 bases from J, the junction contained 10 bases not matched to a gene. The germline V gene has CDR1 MNHNY and CDR2 SVGAGI (reference sequence). The CDR3 DNA is TGTGCCAGCAGTACCCGGCAGCGGGGAACCACAGATACGCAGTATTTT. Its translation is CASSTRQRGTTDTQYF.

This clone was counted a few times. The chain has TRBV7-2 and TRBJ1-1, with a weak D call TRBD1 (6 bases). Trimming stripped 3 bases from V and 3 bases from J, with 14 bases between. Per the germline V gene, CDR1 is SGHTA and CDR2 is FQGNSA. The CDR3 extends over 15 amino acids. CDR3 protein: CASSFRQGFDTEAFF. The DNA for the CDR3 is TGTGCCAGCAGCTTCCGTCAGGGGTTCGACACTGAAGCTTTCTTT.

The chain recombines TRBV2 with TRBJ1-2; D ambiguous. The CDR3 runs 14 residues. Germline V gene lookup returns CDR1 SNHLY and CDR2 FYNNEI. V shed 2 bases and J shed 3 bases, with 10 bases lying between them. The CDR3 here is CASSEFLRDYGYTF. The CDR3 DNA is TGTGCCAGCAGTGAATTTCTGAGGGACTATGGCTACACCTTC.

The chain has TRBV7-9 and TRBJ2-7; the match to TRBD1 covers 8 bases. Unmatched junction bases numbered 9, after V lost 0 bases and J lost 2 bases. The CDR3 has 17 amino acids. Germline CDR1 is SEHNR and CDR2 is FQNEAQ (reference sequence). The CDR3, as DNA: TGTGCCAGCAGCTTAGCCGGGCTGACAGGGGTCACCTACGAGCAGTACTTC. As protein: CASSLAGLTGVTYEQYF.

The rearrangement uses TRBV7-2 and TRBJ1-6; tentative D call: TRBD1 (6 bases). Germline assignment: CDR1 SGHTA and CDR2 FQGNSA. V lost 5 bases, J lost 5 bases, and 13 bases lay in between. The CDR3 totals 15 residues. For the CDR3, the DNA is TGTGCCAGCAGCCTAAGACAGGAGAATAATTCACCCCTCCACTTT. This codes for CASSLRQENNSPLHF.

The CDR3 loop is CASSSDRDRGLPLHF. CDR3 nucleotides: TGTGCCAGCAGCTCAGACCGGGACAGGGGGCTTCCCCTCCACTTT. This chain uses TRBV5-4 with TRBJ1-6; 12 positions match TRBD1. The V gene end was trimmed by 3 bases and the J gene end by 13 bases; junction bases not matched to a gene: 8. This CDR3 spans 15 amino acids. Germline V gives CDR1 SGHNT, CDR2 YYREEE (reference sequence).

The rearrangement links TRBV6-5 to TRBJ1-2; D remains ambiguous. With 2 bases removed from V and 5 bases from J, the gap between germline ends came to 18 bases. CDR3 length: 16 residues. From germline, CDR1 is MNHEY and CDR2 SVGAGI. CDR3 in DNA: TGTGCCAGCAGTTACCCTATTGGGGAGCTGGATTATGGCTACACCTTC. Amino acids: CASSYPIGELDYGYTF.

V is TRBV29-1 and J is TRBJ1-2; 9 bases fit TRBD1. With V trimmed by 4 bases and J by 3 bases, 0 bases remained unmatched. Germline V gene lookup returns CDR1 SQVTM and CDR2 ANQGSEA. The CDR3 runs to 12 residues. For the CDR3, the DNA is TGCAGCGTTGGACAGGGGGACTATGGCTACACCTTC. This translates into CSVGQGDYGYTF.

V gene TRBV11-3 combines with J gene TRBJ2-1; a possible D gene is TRBD2 (5 bases). CDR3 size: 13 residues. Per the germline V gene, CDR1 is SGHNT and CDR2 is YENEEA. V gave up 1 base and J gave up 4 bases, with 5 bases separating them. The CDR3 bases are TGTGCCAGCAGCTTAGCGGGGTACAATGAGCAGTTCTTC. The encoded protein is CASSLAGYNEQFF.

The DNA of the CDR3 is TGTGCCAGCAGCTTATCGGCAGGGGAATTCAATGAGCAGTTCTTC. Its protein is CASSLSAGEFNEQFF. V gene TRBV7-2 combines with J gene TRBJ2-1; TRBD1 is a possible D gene (6 bases). V lost 2 bases to trimming and J lost 6 bases, with 14 bases between them. The germline gives CDR1 SGHTA, CDR2 FQGNSA. CDR3 length equals 15 residues.

The CDR3 DNA follows: TGTGCCAGCAGCGTAGGACAGACTCTACCCCAAGAGACCCAGTACTTC. Its translation is CASSVGQTLPQETQYF. The chain has TRBV9 and TRBJ2-5, with D possibly matching TRBD1 (5 bases). From germline, CDR1 is SGDLS and CDR2 YYNGEE. With 0 bases removed from V and 1 base from J, the gap between germline ends came to 13 bases. The CDR3 length is 16 residues.